Following are 26 T cell receptor beta chains from one sample sequenced in a study of T-cell memory formation after mild COVID-19. TCRdb re-analysed the 5' RACE reads in MiXCR, keeping a single row per CDR3 protein. The table shows about 560,000 distinct CDR3 sequences, with 17% occurring only once. Sequenced sample: PBMCs or a T cell subset sorted from them (not recorded which). The receptors were sampled from an adult woman who had mild COVID-19 (a few samples of this study predate the infection). Cell type and time point are not known.

This chain connects TRBV30 to TRBJ2-7; 8 bases are shared with TRBD1. The germline V gene has CDR1 GTSNPN and CDR2 SVGIG (reference sequence). This CDR3 is 16 amino acids long. Losses at the gene ends were 0 bases for V and 2 bases for J; bases not matched to a gene: 9. Here the CDR3 DNA reads TGTGCCTGGAGTGTACTACGGGACAGGAGAGCCTACGAGCAGTACTTC. As protein: CAWSVLRDRRAYEQYF.

V is TRBV28 and J is TRBJ2-3, with 7 bases identical to TRBD2. Germline trimming cut 5 bases from V and 0 bases from J; bases unmatched to any gene: 8. In germline, CDR1 is MDHEN, CDR2 SYDVKM. The CDR3 is 16 amino acids. As DNA, the CDR3 is TGTGCCAGCAGTCCCGGCGGGGGACCTAGCACAGATACGCAGTATTTT. It yields the protein CASSPGGGPSTDTQYF.

In this sample, this clonotype turned up a few times. For the CDR3, the DNA is TGTGCCAGCAGCGTAATCGGGGGGCTCCGAGAGACCCAGTACTTC. Translation: CASSVIGGLRETQYF. The chain is built from TRBV9 and TRBJ2-5; weak D call: TRBD2 (7 bases). The CDR3 runs 15 residues. The germline gives CDR1 SGDLS, CDR2 YYNGEE. Trimming removed 1 base at V and 4 bases at J, with 14 bases between.

This clonotype has ten or more counts. The chain joins TRBV5-5 to TRBJ2-7; 7 bases line up with TRBD2. Germline V gives CDR1 SGHKS, CDR2 YYEKEE (reference sequence). J gave up 4 bases and V 1 base, and 5 bases lay outside the gene matches. The CDR3 extends over 14 amino acids. The CDR3 protein is CASSLLTGGYEQYF. The CDR3 coding sequence is TGTGCCAGCAGCTTGCTTACGGGAGGTTACGAGCAGTACTTC.

This clonotype appeared a few times. J is TRBJ2-7 and V is TRBV7-2, with D unresolved. CDR1 is SGHTA and CDR2 is FQGNSA in the germline V gene. This CDR3 region has 14 residues. Trimming removed 4 bases at V and 1 base at J, with 11 bases between. This CDR3 reads CASSSSQGSYEQYF. The CDR3 DNA reads as TGTGCCAGCAGCTCGTCACAAGGTTCCTACGAGCAGTACTTC.

Only a few counts were recorded for this clonotype. The chain is built from TRBV4-1 and TRBJ2-1, with D tentatively TRBD2 (6 bases). V was shortened by 1 base and J by 2 bases, with 15 bases between the two germline ends. Germline CDR1 MGHRA, CDR2 YSYEKL. This CDR3 comprises 17 residues. The CDR3 loop is CASSQGFSGVAYNEQFF. For the CDR3, the DNA is TGCGCCAGCAGCCAAGGGTTCTCGGGGGTGGCCTACAATGAGCAGTTCTTC.

The rearrangement links TRBV6-2 or TRBV6-3 to TRBJ2-2; D gene unclear. Germline lookup yields CDR1 MNHEY and CDR2 SVGEGT. Trimming removed 10 bases at V and 5 bases at J, with 17 bases between. CDR3 size: 14 residues. The CDR3, as DNA: TGTGCCATCCAGAGAGGCCAAGAGACCGGGGAGCTGTTTTTT. Amino acid sequence: CAIQRGQETGELFF.

This chain joins TRBV7-2 and TRBJ1-1; D ambiguous. V lost 5 bases, J lost 6 bases, and 10 bases lay in between. Looked up from germline, CDR1 is SGHTA and CDR2 is FQGNSA. The CDR3 has 12 amino acids. This CDR3 is CASSVYTAEAFF. The CDR3, as DNA: TGTGCCAGCAGCGTCTACACGGCTGAAGCTTTCTTT.

At least ten counts were recorded for this clonotype. This sequence joins TRBV12-3 or TRBV12-4 and TRBJ2-5; a possible D gene is TRBD2 (6 bases). V lost 1 base and J 11 bases, leaving 20 bases between the germline ends. The CDR3 is 15 residues long. CDR3 in DNA: TGTGCCAGCAGTTTAGATGCGGGGAAGGCCCTGCCACAGTACTTC. Its protein is CASSLDAGKALPQYF.

This clonotype was seen a handful of times. This chain joins TRBV5-1 and TRBJ1-2; TRBD1 agrees at 7 bases. CDR1 is SGHRS, CDR2 YFSETQ, per germline. J lost 7 bases, V lost 4 bases, and 10 bases had no gene match. This CDR3 is 14 amino acids long. In DNA, the CDR3 is TGCGCCAGCAGCCACCAGACAGGGTCGTTTGGCTACACCTTC. Translated: CASSHQTGSFGYTF.

This clonotype has just a few counts. The V and J genes are TRBV11-3 and TRBJ1-1; D not resolved. Trimming pared 0 bases from V and 4 bases from J, leaving 9 bases between. Per the germline V gene, CDR1 is SGHNT and CDR2 is YENEEA. CDR3 length equals 14 residues. The CDR3, as DNA: TGTGCCAGCAGCTTAGACGGAGGACTCACTGAAGCTTTCTTT. It translates to CASSLDGGLTEAFF. The full variable domain, completed using reference TRBV11-3 and TRBJ1-1, is EAGVVQSPRYKIIEKKQPVAFWCNPISGHNTLYWYLQNLGQGPELLIRYENEEAVDDSQLPKDRFSAERLKGVDSTLKIQPAELGDSAVYLCASSLDGGLTEAFFGQGTRLTVV.

V is TRBV7-2 and J is TRBJ2-3; 10 bases are shared with TRBD2. This CDR3 contains 19 residues. V lost 1 base, J lost 2 bases, and 12 bases stayed unmatched. Germline lookup yields CDR1 SGHTA and CDR2 FQGNSA. The CDR3, as DNA: TGTGCCAGCAGCTTAGAGGACATAGCGGGGGGACTTTTCACAGATACGCAGTATTTT. It encodes CASSLEDIAGGLFTDTQYF. The entire variable domain, with the rest obtained from reference TRBV7-2 and TRBJ2-3, is as follows: GAGVSQSPSNKVTEKGKDVELRCDPISGHTALYWYRQSLGQGLEFLIYFQGNSAPDKSGLPSDRFSAERTGGSVSTLTIQRTQQEDSAVYLCASSLEDIAGGLFTDTQYFGPGTRLTVL.

The rearrangement uses TRBV4-3 and TRBJ2-5, with 13 bases fitting TRBD2. CDR1 LGHNA and CDR2 YSLEER come from the germline V gene. CDR3 size: 17 residues. The junction had 6 bases not matched to a gene; V was cut back by 3 bases and J by 2 bases. The CDR3, as DNA: TGCGCCAGCAGCCAGGGACTAGCGGGGCCCGAACAAGAGACCCAGTACTTC. Its protein product is CASSQGLAGPEQETQYF.

The genes are TRBV5-1 and TRBJ2-1, with D perhaps TRBD1 or TRBD2 (6 bases each). From germline, CDR1 is SGHRS and CDR2 YFSETQ. V lost 0 bases and J lost 5, with 12 bases in between. The length of the CDR3 is 15 residues. CDR3: CASSLGPGAHNEQFF. The CDR3 coding sequence is TGCGCCAGCAGCTTGGGCCCGGGGGCACACAATGAGCAGTTCTTC.

This chain connects TRBV18 to TRBJ2-7; 11 bases are shared with TRBD2. The CDR3 extends over 17 amino acids. The V gene end was trimmed by 4 bases and the J gene end by 2 bases; junction bases not matched to a gene: 10. Looked up from germline, CDR1 is KGHSH and CDR2 is LQKENI. This CDR3 reads CASSQPGLAAPAYEQYF. The CDR3 region has the DNA TGTGCCAGCTCACAACCGGGACTAGCGGCACCCGCCTACGAGCAGTACTTC. The entire variable domain, with the rest obtained from reference TRBV18 and TRBJ2-7, is as follows: NAGVMQNPRHLVRRRGQEARLRCSPMKGHSHVYWYRQLPEEGLKFMVYLQKENIIDESGMPKERFSAEFPKEGPSILRIQQVVRGDSAAYFCASSQPGLAAPAYEQYFGPGTRLTVT.

The chain has TRBV7-2 and TRBJ2-5, with 11 positions matching TRBD2. From germline, CDR1 is SGHTA and CDR2 FQGNSA. The CDR3 runs to 20 residues. Trimming at V came to 5 bases and at J to 7 bases, leaving 24 bases not matched to a gene. CDR3 nucleotides: TGTGCCAGCAGCCCACCTTTTAACCCCGGAGGGACTAGCGGTCCGGGGACCCAGTACTTC. Residues: CASSPPFNPGGTSGPGTQYF.

The table lists this clonotype with a few counts. The chain is built from TRBV20-1 and TRBJ2-7; 9 nucleotides align to TRBD1. After removal of 3 bases from V and 0 bases from J, the junction contained 6 bases not matched to a gene. The germline V gene encodes CDR1 DFQATT and CDR2 SNEGSKA (reference sequence). The CDR3 is 15 residues long. For the CDR3, the DNA is TGCAGTGCTAGGCGACAGGGGGAGAACTCCTACGAGCAGTACTTC. Translating it yields CSARRQGENSYEQYF.

This clonotype was counted between two and nine times. The CDR3 loop is CASQGHANSGNTIYF. CDR3 coding DNA: TGTGCCAGCCAAGGACACGCCAACTCTGGAAACACCATATATTTT. The chain recombines TRBV19 with TRBJ1-3, with a possible D match to TRBD1 (5 bases). This CDR3 region has 15 residues. Germline V CDR1 and CDR2: LNHDA, SQIVND (reference sequence). Between the trimmed V and J ends, which lost 9 bases and 0 bases, there was a span of 15 bases.

The chain recombines TRBV20-1 with TRBJ2-1; 9 bases map to TRBD2. The junction had 12 bases not matched to a gene; V was cut back by 5 bases and J by 4 bases. The germline CDR1 and CDR2 sequences are DFQATT and SNEGSKA (reference sequence). The CDR3 loop spans 16 amino acids. The CDR3 reads CSAPRLAEAQYNEQFF. The CDR3 DNA is TGCAGTGCTCCGCGACTAGCGGAGGCCCAATACAATGAGCAGTTCTTC.

The genes are TRBV11-3 and TRBJ2-7; the D is unclear. V gave up 5 bases and J gave up 6 bases, with 17 bases separating them. Germline-derived CDR1 and CDR2 are SGHNT and YENEEA. The CDR3 length is 14 residues. This CDR3 reads CASSPTGPRTEQYF. In nucleotides, the CDR3 is TGTGCCAGCAGCCCCACGGGCCCCCGTACCGAGCAGTACTTC.

The table lists this clonotype with a few counts. J is TRBJ2-7 and V is TRBV7-9; D unclear. The CDR3 is 14 amino acids. Trimming shortened V by 1 base and J by 7 bases, and 14 bases separated the two germline ends. The V gene's germline CDR1 is SEHNR and CDR2 FQNEAQ (reference sequence). The CDR3 DNA follows: TGTGCCAGCAGCTTAGAATCCCGGAAAAGAGAGCAGTACTTC. Translation gives CASSLESRKREQYF.

The chain employs TRBV20-1 and TRBJ1-2; perhaps TRBD1 as D (6 bases). CDR3 length: 13 amino acids. Per the germline V gene, CDR1 is DFQATT and CDR2 is SNEGSKA (reference sequence). The CDR3, as DNA: TGCAGCGCTCAGGGGACGAGGGACTATGGCTACACCTTC. Protein product: CSAQGTRDYGYTF.

This clonotype showed up just once. The chain employs TRBV7-9 and TRBJ1-1; D unclear. The CDR3 length is 15 residues. Germline lookup yields CDR1 SEHNR and CDR2 FQNEAQ (reference sequence). V lost 1 base and J 1 base, leaving 10 bases between the germline ends. The CDR3 loop is CASSLVGRPNTEAFF. The CDR3 DNA sequence: TGTGCCAGCAGCTTAGTGGGGAGACCGAACACTGAAGCTTTCTTT.

This clonotype was seen a few times. The V and J genes are TRBV30 and TRBJ1-2, with D hard to call. CDR3 length: 13 amino acids. V gave up 2 bases and J gave up 4 bases, with 11 bases separating them. Germline V gene data show CDR1 as GTSNPN and CDR2 as SVGIG (reference sequence). CDR3 nucleotide sequence: TGTGCCTGGAGTTATACAGTCCTCTATGGCTACACCTTC. Translation gives CAWSYTVLYGYTF.

This chain joins TRBV14 and TRBJ2-1; 9 bases match TRBD2. Germline V lookup: CDR1 SGHDN, CDR2 FVKESK. The CDR3 has 14 amino acids. V shed 7 bases, J shed 1 base, and the junction held 2 bases outside the gene matches. CDR3 loop: CASTSGKSYNEQFF. DNA of the CDR3: TGTGCCAGCACTAGCGGGAAGTCCTACAATGAGCAGTTCTTC. Full variable domain (rest looked up from reference TRBV14 and TRBJ2-1): EAGVTQFPSHSVIEKGQTVTLRCDPISGHDNLYWYRRVMGKEIKFLLHFVKESKQDESGMPNNRFLAERTGGTYSTLKVQPAELEDSGVYFCASTSGKSYNEQFFGPGTRLTVL.

In its sample, this clonotype was seen many times. The junction shows a germline mismatch at one end, possibly a read error. The chain uses TRBV5-1 and TRBJ2-3; TRBD2 matches at 9 bases. CDR1 and CDR2 (germline): SGHRS, YFSETQ. The CDR3 spans 14 residues. The CDR3 region is CASSLAGAGDTQYF. The CDR3 coding sequence is TGTGCCAGCAGCTTAGCGGGAGCGGGTGATACGCAGTATTTT.